This T cell receptor (beta chain) derives from a study of T cells in Graves' hyperthyroidism and ophthalmopathy (dated by TCRdb to between 2019 and 2020). For the wider study: To identify distinguishing TCR V-J signatures, a discovery cohort of some 99 patients was used, comprising fewer than 45 with Graves' ophthalmopathy and 57 with stable Graves' hyperthyroidism. In about 6 Graves' hyperthyroidism patients, the study also compared T-cell repertoires from thyroid tissue with T-cell repertoires from blood. Once sampling was done, hyperthyroidism patients were given methimazole at a starting dose of 30 mg daily, whereas ophthalmopathy patients were given high-dose intravenous methylprednisolone. Prospective prediction of ophthalmopathy was tested in an independent validation cohort consisting of some 20 hyperthyroidism patients and approximately 16 patients who later progressed to ophthalmopathy. For training and testing, the 80 to 100 patients in the discovery cohort were randomly divided in a 7:3 ratio. TCR Vbeta CDR3 sequencing of roughly 140 peripheral blood samples (over 40 ophthalmopathy, approximately 80 hyperthyroidism and roughly 17 progressor patients) is reported in the paper.

Any patient with an uncontrolled infection, another autoimmune disease, pregnancy or lactation was excluded. Diagnoses relied on clinical symptoms, serum thyroxine and TRAb, thyroid ultrasound and orbital computed tomography. Trizol reagent was used to extract total RNA, and RNA quality was then checked on an Agilent 2100 Bioanalyzer. This clonotype was observed many times. Its antigen has not been determined. One base away there is no much larger clone; base qualities are not given. Summary of the overall study and its limitations: Ophthalmopathy was separated from stable hyperthyroidism by a 13 V-J signature model, with about 86% sensitivity and approximately 81% specificity obtained in cross-validation and 80%/75% obtained in testing. Blood samples also contained most of the expanded thyroid clonotypes (frequency above 0.001), which suggests that blood repertoires may reflect thyroid immune responses. Sample size was not statistically predetermined, and blinding of investigators to group allocation was not performed. In validation, progression to ophthalmopathy was predicted by the model with 65% to 71% sensitivity and around 76% specificity, a median of around 5.9 months before onset.

Amplification of TCR beta CDR3 regions was carried out from RNA transcripts. The first round of RT-PCR for the TCR CDR3 was performed with the HTBI primer set and the Qiagen OneStep RT-PCR kit. Libraries were constructed in a second round of multiplex PCR, after which size selection and purification were performed. Sequencing of the libraries was done on an Illumina HiSeq2000 using paired-end 100 bp reads. Per the source publication's procedure: Raw data were processed with SOAPnuke, discarding reads with adapters, uncalled bases, mean Phred below 15, or no exact constant-primer or identifier match. High-quality paired reads were merged using COPE v1.2.5, and each unique nucleotide sequence was defined as a clonotype. MiTCR v1.1 was used to align clonotypes to the IMGT TRBV, TRBD and TRBJ reference segments. The analysis was restricted to V-J combinations with a frequency above 0.0001, which together covered around 99% of the repertoires. The TCS score was defined as F50 (clonal expansion) divided by E x V (chaos), with BLOSUM62-based TCRdist calculated between CDR3 peptides within each V-J. Welch's t-statistics and random forest reduced 450 to 600 V-J features to about 13, which were used in a naive Bayes classifier (R e1071). The Morisita-Horn index was used to measure how similar the thyroid and blood repertoires were. Using fastp trimming at Q25 and MiXCR clonotype assembly, TCRdb reanalyzed the public sequencing data and kept in-frame beta chains. CDR3 protein duplicates are merged, each entry listing the most common genes and DNA. Clone size and V and J calls follow TCRdb, not the original study. Counted in this sample were around 620,000 distinct CDR3 sequences; more than 45% of them appeared once. The ten top clones hold around 20% of the sample.

The sample taken for sequencing was peripheral blood or thyroid tissue (not recorded which). This sequence originates from an adult woman with Graves' disease, either hyperthyroidism or ophthalmopathy (not recorded which).

DNA sequence: TGTGCCAGCAGCCCAATTGACTCTCAAGAGACCCAGTACTTC. The encoded protein is CASSPIDSQETQYF. The rearranged segments are TRBV13 and TRBJ2-5; no D gene can be assigned with confidence. Based on the germline V gene (reference sequence), the CDR1 and CDR2 sequences are PRHDT and FYEKMQ. The V and J ends are trimmed by 5 bases and 2 bases, leaving 12 bases between them. From the cysteine through the phenylalanine, the CDR3 covers 14 amino acids. Of all the DNA, just the CDR3 is kept, 42 bases in frame from base 1.